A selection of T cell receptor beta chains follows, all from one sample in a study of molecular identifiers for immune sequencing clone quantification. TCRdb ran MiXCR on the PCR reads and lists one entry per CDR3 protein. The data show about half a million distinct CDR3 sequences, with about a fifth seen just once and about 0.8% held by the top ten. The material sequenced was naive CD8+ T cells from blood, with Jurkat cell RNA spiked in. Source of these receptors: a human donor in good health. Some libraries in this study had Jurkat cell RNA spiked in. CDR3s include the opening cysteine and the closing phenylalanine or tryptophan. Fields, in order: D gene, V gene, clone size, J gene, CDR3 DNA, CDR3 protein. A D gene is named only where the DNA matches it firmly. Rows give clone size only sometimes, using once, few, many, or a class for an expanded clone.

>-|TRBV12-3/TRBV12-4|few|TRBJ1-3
TGTGCCAGCAGTTTATGGGGCGGTGGAAACACCATATATTTT
CASSLWGGGNTIYF
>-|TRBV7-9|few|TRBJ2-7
TGTGCCAGCAGCTCACAAAGGACTGGTTTGGCCTCGGGATACTCCTACGAGCAGTACTTC
CASSSQRTGLASGYSYEQYF
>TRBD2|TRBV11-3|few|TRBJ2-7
TGTGCCAGCAGCCCCGGAGCGGGACTCGCAGGGAACGAGCAGTACTTC
CASSPGAGLAGNEQYF
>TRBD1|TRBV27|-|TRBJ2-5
TGTGCCAGCAGTTCAGGACAGGCCGCCGGGACCCAGTACTTC
CASSSGQAAGTQYF
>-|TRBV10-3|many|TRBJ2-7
TGTGCCATCAGTGACCCAGGGGGGCAAAACTGGCAGTACTTC
CAISDPGGQNWQYF
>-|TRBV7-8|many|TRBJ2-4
TGTGCCAGCAGCTTACCGTCGGGGGGACAAACCAAAAACATTCAGTACTTC
CASSLPSGGQTKNIQYF
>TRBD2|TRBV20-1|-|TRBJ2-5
TGCAGTGCTAGAGATCCGGGGGGTGAGACCCAGTACTTC
CSARDPGGETQYF
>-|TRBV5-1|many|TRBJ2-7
TGCGCCAGCAGCGACGAGCTCGCTTACGAGCAGTACTTC
CASSDELAYEQYF
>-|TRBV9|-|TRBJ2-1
TGTGCCAGCAGCGTAGGCGAGGGAGTTTTTGAGCAGTTCTTC
CASSVGEGVFEQFF
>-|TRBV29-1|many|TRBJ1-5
TGCAGCGCCACGACGGTCGATAGCAATCAGCCCCAGCATTTT
CSATTVDSNQPQHF
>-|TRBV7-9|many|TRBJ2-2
TGTGCCAGCAGATTAACGCCCGGGGAGCTGTTTTTT
CASRLTPGELFF
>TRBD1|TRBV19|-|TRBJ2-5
TGTGCCAGTAGTTCTGAGACAGGGAACCAAGAGACCCAGTACTTC
CASSSETGNQETQYF
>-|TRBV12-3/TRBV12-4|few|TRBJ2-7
TGTGCCAGCAGTTCGGGCCCGCGGGACTCCTACGAGCAGTACTTC
CASSSGPRDSYEQYF
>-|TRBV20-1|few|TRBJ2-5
TGCAGTGCAGAGGTGGTGGGAGAGACCCAGTACTTC
CSAEVVGETQYF
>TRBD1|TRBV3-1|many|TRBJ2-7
TGTGCCAGCAGCCCAAAGACAGGGGGCGGATACGAGCAGTACTTC
CASSPKTGGGYEQYF
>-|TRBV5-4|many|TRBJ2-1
TGTGCCAGCAGCCCGTACGAACAGAGCTCCTACAATGAGCAGTTCTTC
CASSPYEQSSYNEQFF
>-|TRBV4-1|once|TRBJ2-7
TGCACCAGCAGCCAAGTAGGCGACAGCTACGAGCAGTACTTC
CTSSQVGDSYEQYF
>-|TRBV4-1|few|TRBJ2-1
TGCGCCAGCAGCCAAGAAAAGGTGGCCTACAATGAGCAGTTCTTC
CASSQEKVAYNEQFF
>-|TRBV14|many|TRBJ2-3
TGTGCCAGCAGCCAACCATGGGGGATAGATACGCAGTATTTT
CASSQPWGIDTQYF
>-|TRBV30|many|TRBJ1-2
TGTGCCTGGGTAACCAAGGGGACATACCCCAACTATGGCTACACCTTC
CAWVTKGTYPNYGYTF
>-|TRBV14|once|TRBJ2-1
TGTGCCAGCAGCCCGGACAGCCACAATGAGCAGTTGTTC
CASSPDSHNEQLF
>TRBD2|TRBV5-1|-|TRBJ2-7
TGCGCCAGCAGCTGGGCAGCGGGAGGAGCTTACGAGCAGTACTTC
CASSWAAGGAYEQYF
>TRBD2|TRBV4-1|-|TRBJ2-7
TGCGCCAGCAGCCCAGGACTAGCGGGAGGGCTACGGACCTACGAGCAGTACTTC
CASSPGLAGGLRTYEQYF
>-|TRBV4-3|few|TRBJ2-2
TGCGCCAGCAGCCAAGATTTAGGGTTCACCGGGGAGCTGTTTTTT
CASSQDLGFTGELFF
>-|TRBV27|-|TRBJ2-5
TGTGCCAGCAGTTTAGTCTGGAAAGAGACCCGGTACTTC
CASSLVWKETRYF
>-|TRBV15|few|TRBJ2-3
TGTGCCACCGGTAGGGAGGAGATTGATACGCAGTATTTT
CATGREEIDTQYF
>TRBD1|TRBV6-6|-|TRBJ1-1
TGTGCCAGCAGCCAGGGGGCCTGGGACACTGAAGCTCTCTTT
CASSQGAWDTEALF